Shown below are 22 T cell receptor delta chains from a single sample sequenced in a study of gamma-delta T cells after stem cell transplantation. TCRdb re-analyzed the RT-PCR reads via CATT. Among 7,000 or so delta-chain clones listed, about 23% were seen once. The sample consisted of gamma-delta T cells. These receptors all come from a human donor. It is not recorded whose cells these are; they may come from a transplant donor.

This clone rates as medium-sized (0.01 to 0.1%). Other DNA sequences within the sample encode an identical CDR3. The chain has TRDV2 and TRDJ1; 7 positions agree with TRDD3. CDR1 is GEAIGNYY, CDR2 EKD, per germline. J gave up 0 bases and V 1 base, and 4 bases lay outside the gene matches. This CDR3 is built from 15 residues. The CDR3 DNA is TGTGCCTGTGACACGCTGGGGGGCAACACCGATAAACTCATCTTT. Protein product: CACDTLGGNTDKLIF.

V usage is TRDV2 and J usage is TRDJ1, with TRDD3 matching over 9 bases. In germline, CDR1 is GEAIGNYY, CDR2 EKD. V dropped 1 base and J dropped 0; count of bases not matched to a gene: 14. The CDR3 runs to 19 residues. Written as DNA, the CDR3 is TGTGCCTGTGACACACTGGGGGAAAATGCGGCACGGTACACCGATAAACTCATCTTT. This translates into CACDTLGENAARYTDKLIF.

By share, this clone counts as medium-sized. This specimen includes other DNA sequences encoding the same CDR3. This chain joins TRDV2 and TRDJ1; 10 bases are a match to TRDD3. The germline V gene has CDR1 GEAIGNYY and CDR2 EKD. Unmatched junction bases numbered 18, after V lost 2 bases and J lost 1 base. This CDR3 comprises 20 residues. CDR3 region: CACDKISLIGGYKSTDKLIF. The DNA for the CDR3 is TGTGCCTGTGACAAGATTTCGCTTATTGGGGGATACAAGAGCACCGATAAACTCATCTTT.

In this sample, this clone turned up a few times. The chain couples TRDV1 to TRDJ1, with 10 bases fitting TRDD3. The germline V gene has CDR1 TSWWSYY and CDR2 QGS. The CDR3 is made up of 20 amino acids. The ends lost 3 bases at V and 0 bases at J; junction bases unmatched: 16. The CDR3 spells CALGDSIYVLGDPYTDKLIF. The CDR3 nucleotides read TGTGCTCTTGGGGATTCAATCTACGTACTGGGGGATCCCTACACCGATAAACTCATCTTT.

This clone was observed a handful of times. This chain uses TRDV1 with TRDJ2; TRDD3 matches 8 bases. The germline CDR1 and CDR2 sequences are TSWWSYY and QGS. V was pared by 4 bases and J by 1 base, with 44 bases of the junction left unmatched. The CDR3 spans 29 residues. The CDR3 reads CALGAFPTQYPGEFPWVLGVEDLTAQLFF. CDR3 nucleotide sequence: TGTGCTCTTGGGGCCTTCCCAACCCAGTACCCGGGGGAATTTCCTTGGGTACTGGGGGTCGAAGATTTGACAGCACAACTCTTCTTT.

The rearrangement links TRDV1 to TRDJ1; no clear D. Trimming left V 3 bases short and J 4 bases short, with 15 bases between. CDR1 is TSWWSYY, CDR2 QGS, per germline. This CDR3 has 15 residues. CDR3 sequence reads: CALGDCSNSDDKLIF. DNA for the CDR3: TGTGCTCTTGGGGACTGCTCCAACTCAGACGATAAACTCATCTTT.

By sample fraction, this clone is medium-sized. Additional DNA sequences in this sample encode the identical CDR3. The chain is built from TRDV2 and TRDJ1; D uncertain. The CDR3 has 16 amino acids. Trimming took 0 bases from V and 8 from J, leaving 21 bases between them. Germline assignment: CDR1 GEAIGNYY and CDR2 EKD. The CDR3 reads CACDTVEEKVIQKLIF. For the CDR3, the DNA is TGTGCCTGTGACACCGTTGAAGAGAAGGTAATTCAAAAACTCATCTTT.

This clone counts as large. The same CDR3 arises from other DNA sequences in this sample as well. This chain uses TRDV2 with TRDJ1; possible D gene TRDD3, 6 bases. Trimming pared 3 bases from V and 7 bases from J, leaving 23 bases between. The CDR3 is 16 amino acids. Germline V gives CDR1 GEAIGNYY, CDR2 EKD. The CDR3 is CACDGLLGPVGGKLIF. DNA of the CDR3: TGTGCCTGTGACGGCCTACTGGGCCCCGTAGGGGGTAAACTCATCTTT.

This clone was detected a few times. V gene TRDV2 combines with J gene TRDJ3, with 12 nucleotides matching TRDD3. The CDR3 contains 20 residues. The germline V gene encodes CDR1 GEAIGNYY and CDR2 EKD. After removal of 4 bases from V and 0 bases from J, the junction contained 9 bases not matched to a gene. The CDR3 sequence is CACDSVLGDTRSWDTRQMFF. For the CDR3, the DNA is TGTGCCTGTGATTCTGTACTGGGGGATACCCGCTCCTGGGACACCCGACAGATGTTTTTC.

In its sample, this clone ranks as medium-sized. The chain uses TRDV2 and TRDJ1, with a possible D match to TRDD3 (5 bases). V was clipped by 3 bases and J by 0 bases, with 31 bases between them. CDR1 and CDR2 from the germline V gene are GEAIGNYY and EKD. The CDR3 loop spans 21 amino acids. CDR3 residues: CACDAVRGDRLLLDYTDKLIF. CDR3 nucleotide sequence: TGTGCCTGTGACGCCGTACGTGGAGATAGGCTGTTACTGGATTACACCGATAAACTCATCTTT.

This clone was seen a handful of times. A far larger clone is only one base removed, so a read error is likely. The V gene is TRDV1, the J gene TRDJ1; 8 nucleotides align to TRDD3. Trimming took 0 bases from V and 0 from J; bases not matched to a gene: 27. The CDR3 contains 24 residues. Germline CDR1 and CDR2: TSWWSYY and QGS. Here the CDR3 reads CALGELMLVPAGGIVGSDTDKLIF. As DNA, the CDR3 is TGTGCTCTTGGGGAACTAATGTTAGTTCCTGCGGGGGGGATAGTGGGTTCGGACACCGATAAACTCATCTTT.

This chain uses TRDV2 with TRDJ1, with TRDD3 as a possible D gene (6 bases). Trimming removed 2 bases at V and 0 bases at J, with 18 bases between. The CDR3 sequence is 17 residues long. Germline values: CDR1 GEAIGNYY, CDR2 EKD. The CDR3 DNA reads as TGTGCCTGTGACAGATTGAACGGGGGACGGTACACCGATAAACTCATCTTT. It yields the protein CACDRLNGGRYTDKLIF.

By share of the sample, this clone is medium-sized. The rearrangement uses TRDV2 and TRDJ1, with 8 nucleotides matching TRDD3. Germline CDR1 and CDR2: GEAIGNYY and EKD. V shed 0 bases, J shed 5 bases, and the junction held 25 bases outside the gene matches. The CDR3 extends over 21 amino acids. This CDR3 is CACDTLLDTQVAGGRRDKLIF. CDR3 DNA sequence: TGTGCCTGTGACACCCTACTCGACACACAGGTGGCTGGGGGACGGAGGGATAAACTCATCTTT.

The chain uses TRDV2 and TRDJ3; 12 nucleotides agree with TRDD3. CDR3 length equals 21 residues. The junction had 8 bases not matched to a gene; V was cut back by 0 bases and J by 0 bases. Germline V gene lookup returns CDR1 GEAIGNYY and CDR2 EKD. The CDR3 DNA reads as TGTGCCTGTGACACCGGTACTGGGGGATACCGCCACTCCTGGGACACCCGACAGATGTTTTTC. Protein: CACDTGTGGYRHSWDTRQMFF.

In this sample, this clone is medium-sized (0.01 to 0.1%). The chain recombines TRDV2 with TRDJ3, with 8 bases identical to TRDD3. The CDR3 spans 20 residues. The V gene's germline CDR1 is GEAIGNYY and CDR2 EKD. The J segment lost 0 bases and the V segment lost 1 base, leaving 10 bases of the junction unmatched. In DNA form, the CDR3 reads TGTGCCTGTGACACTACTGGGGGGCCGACCTTCTCCTGGGACACCCGACAGATGTTTTTC. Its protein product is CACDTTGGPTFSWDTRQMFF.

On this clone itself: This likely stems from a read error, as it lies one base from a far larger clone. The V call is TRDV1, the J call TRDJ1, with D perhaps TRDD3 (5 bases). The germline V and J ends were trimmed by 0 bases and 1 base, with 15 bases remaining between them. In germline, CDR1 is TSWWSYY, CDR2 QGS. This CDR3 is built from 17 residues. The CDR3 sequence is CALGELVGDACTDKLIF. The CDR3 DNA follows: TGTGCTCTTGGGGAACTAGTAGGGGACGCGTGCACCGATAAACTCATCTTT.

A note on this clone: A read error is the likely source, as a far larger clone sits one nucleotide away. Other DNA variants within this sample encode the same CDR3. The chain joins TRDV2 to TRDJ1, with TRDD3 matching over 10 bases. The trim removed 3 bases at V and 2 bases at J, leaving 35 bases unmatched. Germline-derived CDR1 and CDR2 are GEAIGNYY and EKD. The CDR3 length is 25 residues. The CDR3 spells CACDSLVGPSGVEGGIRSGTDKLIF. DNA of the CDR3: TGTGCCTGTGACTCACTTGTCGGTCCGTCCGGAGTAGAGGGGGGGATACGCAGCGGGACCGATAAACTCATCTTT.

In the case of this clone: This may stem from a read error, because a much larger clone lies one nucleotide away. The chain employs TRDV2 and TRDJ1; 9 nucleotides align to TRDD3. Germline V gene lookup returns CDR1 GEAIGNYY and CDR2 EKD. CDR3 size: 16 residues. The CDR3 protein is CARDTLVMGDINKLIF. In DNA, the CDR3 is TGTGCCCGTGACACGTTGGTGATGGGGGATATAAATAAACTCATCTTT.

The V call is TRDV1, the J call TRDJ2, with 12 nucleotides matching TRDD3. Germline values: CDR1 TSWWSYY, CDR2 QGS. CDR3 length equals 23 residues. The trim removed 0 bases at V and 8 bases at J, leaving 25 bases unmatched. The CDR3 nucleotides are TGTGCTCTTGGGGAACTCGGGCCTTCCTACGTAGACTGGGGGATACCCTATGGGGCACAACTCTTCTTT. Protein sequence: CALGELGPSYVDWGIPYGAQLFF.

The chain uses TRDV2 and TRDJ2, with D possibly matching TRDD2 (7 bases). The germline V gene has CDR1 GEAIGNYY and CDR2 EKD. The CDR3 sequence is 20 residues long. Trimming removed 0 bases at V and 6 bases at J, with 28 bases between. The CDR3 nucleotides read TGTGCCTGTGACACCCTTTCTCCTTCCTTATACGGGGGAACGGCAGCACAACTCTTCTTT. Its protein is CACDTLSPSLYGGTAAQLFF.

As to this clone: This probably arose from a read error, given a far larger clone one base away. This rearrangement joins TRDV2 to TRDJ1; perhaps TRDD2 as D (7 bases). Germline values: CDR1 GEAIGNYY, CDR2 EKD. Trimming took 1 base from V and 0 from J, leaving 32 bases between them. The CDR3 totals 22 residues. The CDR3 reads CACDTSFLRALGNPHYTDKLIF. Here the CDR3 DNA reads TGTGCCTGTGACACTAGCTTCCTAAGGGCCCTGGGGAATCCTCACTACACCGATAAACTCATCTTT.

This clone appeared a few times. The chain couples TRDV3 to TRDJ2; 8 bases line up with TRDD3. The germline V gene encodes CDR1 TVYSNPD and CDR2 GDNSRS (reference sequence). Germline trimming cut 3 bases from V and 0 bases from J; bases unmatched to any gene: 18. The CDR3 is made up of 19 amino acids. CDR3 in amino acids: CAFIGTGGPQGSLTAQLFF. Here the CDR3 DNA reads TGTGCCTTCATAGGGACTGGGGGGCCACAGGGCTCTTTGACAGCACAACTCTTCTTT.